Given below is one TCR beta chain in context. Baseline was the first blood sampling point, followed by cycle 4 day 1 and cycle 7 day 1. Some clones are missing from TCRdb's copy, which holds only in-frame ones; the method was immunoSEQ multiplex PCR. The sample yields tens of thousands of clones, roughly 88% seen once. The CDR3 length is 17 residues. Germline CDR1 KGHSH, CDR2 LQKENI. V lost 0 bases and J 7 bases, leaving 21 bases between the germline ends. This sample was included in a study of OX40 agonist ivuxolimab in advanced cancers. The wider study: In this cohort, patients received ivuxolimab, an agonistic anti-OX40 (CD134) antibody.

This material consisted of CD4+ or CD8+ T cells sorted from blood, taken in a trial of the OX40 agonist ivuxolimab. The chain carries TRBV18 and TRBJ1-1, with D perhaps matching TRBD1 (5 bases). The source is an adult with an advanced solid tumor such as melanoma, head and neck, liver or kidney cancer. The CDR3 region is CASSPPGRGLLGGEAFF. CDR3 sequence (DNA): TGTGCCAGCTCACCACCGGGAAGGGGCCTCCTTGGTGGTGAAGCTTTCTTT. Together with reference TRBV18 and TRBJ1-1, the CDR3 gives the full variable domain: NAGVMQNPRHLVRRRGQEARLRCSPMKGHSHVYWYRQLPEEGLKFMVYLQKENIIDESGMPKERFSAEFPKEGPSILRIQQVVRGDSAAYFCASSPPGRGLLGGEAFFGQGTRLTVV.